The 14 T cell receptor beta chains listed next were all sequenced from one sample in a study of blood T cell repertoires in COVID-19. Clones were read by immunoSEQ multiplex PCR, and TCRdb kept only the in-frame ones, dropping some. Altogether tens of thousands of clones are present, approximately 92% being singletons, with the ten largest covering around 5%. Sequencing input: peripheral blood. Source of these receptors: a man aged 55 to 70 with active COVID-19.

The chain is built from TRBV9 and TRBJ2-2, with a tentative D call TRBD2 (6 bases). CDR1 is SGDLS, CDR2 YYNGEE, per germline. CDR3 size: 15 residues. Trimming removed 1 base from V and 6 bases from J, with 13 bases in between. The CDR3 nucleotides are TGTGCCAGCAGCGTATATGCGGGAACGGCCGGGGAGCTGTTTTTT. The encoded protein is CASSVYAGTAGELFF. Using reference TRBV9 and TRBJ2-2 for the parts outside the CDR3, the full variable domain is DSGVTQTPKHLITATGQRVTLRCSPRSGDLSVYWYQQSLDQGLQFLIQYYNGEERAKGNILERFSAQQFPDLHSELNLSSLELGDSALYFCASSVYAGTAGELFFGEGSRLTVL.

V usage is TRBV12-3 or TRBV12-4 and J usage is TRBJ2-5; D perhaps matches TRBD2 (5 bases). Trimming pared 6 bases from V and 4 bases from J, leaving 9 bases between. CDR3 length equals 12 residues. The CDR3 nucleotides read TGTGCCAGCAGGTGGGCGGGAGAGACCCAGTACTTC. Encoded protein: CASRWAGETQYF.

This sequence joins TRBV4-1 and TRBJ2-3; D may be TRBD1 (5 bases). V was clipped by 0 bases and J by 2 bases, with 15 bases between them. Germline V CDR1 and CDR2: MGHRA, YSYEKL. This CDR3 has 17 amino acids. The CDR3 is CASSQDTRQTHTDTQYF. The CDR3 DNA reads TGCGCCAGCAGCCAAGATACGAGACAGACGCACACAGATACGCAGTATTTT.

The CDR3 loop is CASSYGNSGGSGEQFF. CDR3 bases: TGTGCCAGCAGCTACGGAAATAGCGGGGGGAGCGGTGAGCAGTTCTTC. The chain couples TRBV6-5 to TRBJ2-1, with TRBD2 matching 10 bases. This CDR3 is 16 amino acids long. Germline-derived CDR1 and CDR2 are MNHEY and SVGAGI. With 6 bases clipped from V and 9 bases from J, the junction kept 14 bases outside the gene matches.

The genes are TRBV28 and TRBJ2-1, with TRBD2 matching 11 bases. Looked up from germline, CDR1 is MDHEN and CDR2 is SYDVKM. V shed 5 bases, J shed 3 bases, and the junction held 6 bases outside the gene matches. CDR3 length: 16 amino acids. The CDR3 DNA sequence: TGTGCCAGCAGTCGAGCCGGGACTAGCGGCTACAATGAGCAGTTCTTC. Protein: CASSRAGTSGYNEQFF.

This clone appeared a single time. The chain has TRBV7-2 and TRBJ2-1; 9 bases fit TRBD1. The CDR3 has 15 amino acids. Trimming removed 5 bases from V and 10 bases from J; junction bases left unmatched: 12. The germline CDR1 and CDR2 sequences are SGHTA and FQGNSA. This CDR3 is CASSPRDREGWEQFF. In DNA form, the CDR3 reads TGTGCCAGCAGCCCCCGGGACAGGGAGGGGTGGGAGCAGTTCTTC.

This sequence joins TRBV9 and TRBJ2-2, with 9 bases that match TRBD2. Germline V gene sequence: CDR1 SGDLS, CDR2 YYNGEE. The CDR3 sequence is 16 residues long. J lost 4 bases, V lost 0 bases, and 4 bases had no gene match. The CDR3 spells CASSVGLAGITGELFF. The CDR3 nucleotides are TGTGCCAGCAGCGTAGGGCTAGCGGGAATCACCGGGGAGCTGTTTTTT.

This clone was detected once. This chain connects TRBV7-9 to TRBJ2-7, with 8 bases identical to TRBD2. The CDR3 is 14 amino acids. Germline V lookup: CDR1 SEHNR, CDR2 FQNEAQ (reference sequence). The V and J ends lost 6 bases and 0 bases, in that order; junction bases with no gene match: 4. CDR3 sequence: CASRVSGNSYEQYF. The CDR3 nucleotides are TGTGCCAGCAGGGTTAGCGGGAACTCCTACGAGCAGTACTTC. Variable domain in full (rest from reference TRBV7-9 and TRBJ2-7): DTGVSQNPRHKITKRGQNVTFRCDPISEHNRLYWYRQTLGQGPEFLTYFQNEAQLEKSRLLSDRFSAERPKGSFSTLEIQRTEQGDSAMYLCASRVSGNSYEQYFGPGTRLTVT.

V and J are TRBV27 and TRBJ2-7; perhaps TRBD2 as D (6 bases). This CDR3 has 15 residues. V was clipped by 2 bases and J by 4 bases, with 15 bases between them. The germline V gene encodes CDR1 MNHEY and CDR2 SMNVEV (reference sequence). CDR3 in amino acids: CASSLKGRAGYEQYF. The CDR3 DNA sequence: TGTGCCAGCAGTTTAAAGGGCCGTGCGGGGTACGAGCAGTACTTC.

The chain links TRBV20-1 to TRBJ1-4; D is uncertain. Germline assignment: CDR1 DFQATT and CDR2 SNEGSKA (reference sequence). The CDR3 totals 12 residues. V lost 6 bases and J lost 7, with 12 bases in between. Written as DNA, the CDR3 is TGCAGTGCCAGTGGCTCGGGTGAAAAACTGTTTTTT. Translation: CSASGSGEKLFF.

This clone came up a few times. The chain is built from TRBV2 and TRBJ1-6, with 11 bases fitting TRBD1. V shed 8 bases and J 10 bases; nucleotides not matched to a gene: 10. From germline, CDR1 is SNHLY and CDR2 FYNNEI. This CDR3 spans 15 amino acids. The CDR3 sequence: CASDGSRTGGSPLHF. The CDR3 DNA is TGTGCCAGCGACGGGTCCAGGACAGGGGGCTCACCCCTCCACTTT.

This chain links TRBV10-3 with TRBJ2-2; TRBD2 agrees at 8 bases. The trim removed 2 bases at V and 7 bases at J, leaving 9 bases unmatched. This CDR3 is 16 amino acids long. Per the germline V gene, CDR1 is ENHRY and CDR2 is SYGVKD. The CDR3: CAISENGREVVGELFF. The CDR3 nucleotides are TGTGCCATCAGTGAGAATGGGCGGGAGGTAGTCGGGGAGCTGTTTTTT.

The rearrangement links TRBV27 to TRBJ2-4, with TRBD1 identical over 11 bases. Losses at the gene ends were 3 bases for V and 8 bases for J; bases not matched to a gene: 9. The CDR3 contains 16 residues. The germline gives CDR1 MNHEY, CDR2 SMNVEV (reference sequence). DNA for the CDR3: TGTGCCAGCAGTTTCCTCGGGACAGGGGGGTTTGACATTCAGTACTTC. Its translation is CASSFLGTGGFDIQYF.

This chain links TRBV24-1 with TRBJ2-3, with 7 bases that match TRBD2. The CDR3 has 16 amino acids. V gave up 1 base and J gave up 5 bases; unmatched junction bases: 8. Germline CDR1 KGHDR, CDR2 SFDVKD. The CDR3: CATSDFVRGGIDTQYF. CDR3 coding DNA: TGTGCCACCAGTGATTTTGTTAGGGGAGGGATAGATACGCAGTATTTT.